This TCR beta chain was sequenced in a study of blood T cell repertoires in COVID-19. Turning to the study itself: Specimens from acute and convalescent COVID-19 originated in the United States, Italy and Spain. The analysed material was cDNA or gDNA that came from T cells, B-cell-depleted T cells, or PBMCs.

The CDR3 loop spans 14 amino acids. Germline values: CDR1 SGDLS, CDR2 YYNGEE. Trimming stripped 0 bases from V and 2 bases from J, with 7 bases between. Study processing details: Scientists estimated how many nucleated cells there were by amplifying reference gene primers. Only in-frame clones appear in the TCRdb table, and some are missing; sequencing was by immunoSEQ multiplex PCR. V, J and clone size were drawn from that table, and D and trimming were deduced from the DNA. The data show about 98,000 clones, around 80% seen once. This receptor was obtained from a man between 65 and 80 years old with acute or convalescent COVID-19. The sample taken for sequencing was peripheral blood. The chain carries TRBV9 and TRBJ2-3; no clear D gene. The CDR3 bases are TGTGCCAGCAGCGTAGGTTTAGTCACAGATACGCAGTATTTT. Protein product: CASSVGLVTDTQYF.